This T cell receptor (beta chain) emerged from a study of T cells in localized non-small cell lung cancer. V was trimmed by 2 bases and J by 5 bases, leaving 15 bases between them. CDR1 is ENHRY and CDR2 is SYGVKD in the germline V gene. There are 15 residues in the CDR3. TCRdb's table, derived via immunoSEQ multiplex PCR, lists solely in-frame clones and lacks some. The sample carries 20,000 to 25,000 clones, around 87% recorded once. The chain employs TRBV10-3 and TRBJ2-5; maybe TRBD1 (6 bases). The sample consisted of PBMCs, taken before any cancer treatment. The TCR was taken from a man between 40 and 75 years old with stage II squamous cell lung carcinoma. The CDR3 region has the DNA TGTGCCATCAGTGAGAATTCAGGGGAGTCGGAGACCCAGTACTTC. Encoded protein: CAISENSGESETQYF.